Following are 14 T cell receptor beta chains from one sample sequenced in a study of blood T cell repertoires in COVID-19. Clones were read by immunoSEQ multiplex PCR, and TCRdb kept only the in-frame ones, dropping some. The table records roughly 150,000 clones, 87% of them present only once. Sequencing was performed on peripheral blood. These receptors were collected from a woman in her 70s with COVID-19, enrolled during active disease.

The chain recombines TRBV28 with TRBJ1-2; no clear D gene. Germline V lookup: CDR1 MDHEN, CDR2 SYDVKM. There are 11 residues in the CDR3. V was clipped by 3 bases and J by 7 bases, with 6 bases between them. The CDR3 here is CASSFVGGYTF. The CDR3 DNA reads TGTGCCAGCAGTTTCGTCGGTGGCTACACCTTC.

V gene TRBV29-1 combines with J gene TRBJ1-2; D is unclear. V lost 7 bases and J lost 2, with 17 bases in between. CDR3 size: 14 residues. Per the germline V gene, CDR1 is SQVTM and CDR2 is ANQGSEA. DNA of the CDR3: TGCAGCGCCAAAGGCCAGGCAGCCAACTATGGCTACACCTTC. Amino acids: CSAKGQAANYGYTF.

The gene calls are TRBV7-9 and TRBJ2-6, with 7 bases aligning to TRBD1. Trimming at V came to 5 bases and at J to 2 bases, leaving 0 bases not matched to a gene. Germline V gives CDR1 SEHNR, CDR2 FQNEAQ (reference sequence). This CDR3 contains 14 residues. CDR3 sequence: CASSQGAGANVLTF. DNA for the CDR3: TGTGCCAGCAGCCAGGGGGCTGGGGCCAACGTCCTGACTTTC.

The rearrangement joins TRBV5-6 to TRBJ2-7, with 8 bases matching TRBD1. The CDR3 has 15 residues. J was trimmed by 2 bases and V by 1 base; bases with no gene match: 5. The germline CDR1 and CDR2 sequences are SGHDT and YYEEEE. The CDR3 DNA is TGTGCCAGCAGCTTGATCCAGGGGGCTACCTACGAGCAGTACTTC. Protein product: CASSLIQGATYEQYF.

The V call is TRBV7-9, the J call TRBJ1-2, with TRBD1 matching over 7 bases. This CDR3 is built from 15 residues. CDR1 is SEHNR, CDR2 FQNEAQ, per germline (reference sequence). J was trimmed by 5 bases and V by 3 bases; bases with no gene match: 9. CDR3 sequence: CASSLNRDSSYGYTF. The CDR3 DNA reads TGTGCCAGCAGCTTGAACCGGGACAGCTCTTATGGCTACACCTTC. Full variable domain (missing parts from reference TRBV7-9 and TRBJ1-2): DTGVSQNPRHKITKRGQNVTFRCDPISEHNRLYWYRQTLGQGPEFLTYFQNEAQLEKSRLLSDRFSAERPKGSFSTLEIQRTEQGDSAMYLCASSLNRDSSYGYTFGSGTRLTVV.

V gene TRBV6-6 combines with J gene TRBJ2-7; TRBD1 matches 7 bases. The CDR3 extends over 14 amino acids. Per the germline V gene, CDR1 is MNHNY and CDR2 is SVGAGI (reference sequence). Trimming took 5 bases from V and 3 from J; bases not matched to a gene: 7. The CDR3 bases are TGTGCCAGCAGTGACAGACAGGGTAGCTACGAGCAGTACTTC. Translated, it gives CASSDRQGSYEQYF.

This clone has only one observation. This sequence joins TRBV19 and TRBJ2-7; weak D call: TRBD1 (7 bases). V lost 1 base and J lost 3, with 16 bases in between. The germline V gene has CDR1 LNHDA and CDR2 SQIVND (reference sequence). CDR3 length: 16 amino acids. This CDR3 is CASSIAGQRAVYEQYF. The CDR3 DNA reads TGTGCCAGTAGTATAGCGGGACAGCGGGCCGTCTACGAGCAGTACTTC.

The chain has TRBV30 and TRBJ1-5, with D uncertain. CDR1 is GTSNPN and CDR2 is SVGIG in the germline V gene (reference sequence). Deletions cut 0 bases from V and 7 bases from J, with 13 bases between. The CDR3 totals 14 residues. The CDR3 DNA sequence: TGTGCCTGGAGTGTCCCGGCCCGGCGGCAGCCCCAGCATTTT. Its translation: CAWSVPARRQPQHF.

V and J are TRBV3-1 (or the pseudogene TRBV3-2) and TRBJ1-5; D is possibly TRBD1 (6 bases). V was shortened by 4 bases and J by 0 bases, with 10 bases between the two germline ends. The germline CDR1 and CDR2 sequences are LGHDT and YNNKEL (reference sequence). This CDR3 spans 15 amino acids. CDR3: CASSPQGPSNQPQHF. For the CDR3, the DNA is TGTGCCAGCAGCCCACAGGGCCCTAGCAATCAGCCCCAGCATTTT.

The chain carries TRBV10-3 and TRBJ2-5; 8 nucleotides align to TRBD2. V lost 5 bases and J lost 5; bases outside the gene matches: 13. Germline lookup yields CDR1 ENHRY and CDR2 SYGVKD. There are 16 residues in the CDR3. The CDR3 is CAISSTSGGALETQYF. The CDR3 DNA sequence: TGTGCCATCAGTAGTACTAGCGGCGGGGCGCTGGAGACCCAGTACTTC.

This clone was counted between two and nine times. The chain employs TRBV7-8 and TRBJ2-3; TRBD2 matches at 8 bases. CDR3 length: 15 residues. Germline V gene lookup returns CDR1 SGHVS and CDR2 FQNEAQ. V was pared by 5 bases and J by 8 bases, with 12 bases of the junction left unmatched. This CDR3 reads CASSKTSVHGGTQYF. CDR3 nucleotide sequence: TGTGCCAGCAGCAAGACTAGCGTCCATGGGGGTACGCAGTATTTT.

CDR3 sequence (DNA): TGTGCCAGTAGTACTCGACAGGGTCCCTCTGGGGCCAACGTCCTGACTTTC. Translated: CASSTRQGPSGANVLTF. The chain carries TRBV19 and TRBJ2-6; 7 bases line up with TRBD1. The CDR3 totals 17 residues. V lost 4 bases, J lost 0 bases, and 6 bases stayed unmatched. Germline V lookup: CDR1 LNHDA, CDR2 SQIVND (reference sequence).

CDR3 sequence: CATSRGAPNTIYF. The CDR3 bases are TGTGCCACCAGCAGAGGCGCCCCCAACACCATATATTTT. This sequence joins TRBV15 and TRBJ1-3; no clear D gene. Germline CDR1 is LNHNV and CDR2 is YYDKDF (reference sequence). The V and J ends lost 1 base and 7 bases respectively, with 8 bases between them. The length of the CDR3 is 13 residues.

This rearrangement joins TRBV10-3 to TRBJ1-1, with 7 bases fitting TRBD1. CDR3 size: 12 residues. The germline CDR1 and CDR2 sequences are ENHRY and SYGVKD. V shed 6 bases, J shed 5 bases, and the junction held 3 bases outside the gene matches. The CDR3 DNA reads TGTGCCATCAGCCTACAGGGGACTGAAGCTTTCTTT. It translates to CAISLQGTEAFF.